Following are 20 T cell receptor beta chains from one sample sequenced in a study of regulatory T cells in long-lasting Graves disease. Through Arm-PCR of CDR3 regions and iRepertoire HTBI primers, TCR beta libraries were built. TCRdb passed the multiplex PCR reads through MiXCR, listing each CDR3 protein once. The data show around 450,000 distinct CDR3 sequences, with more than 13% seen just once and 15% to 20% held by the top ten. Time point denoted: newly diagnosed GD, antithyroid drugs for less than 3 months. The TCR library was prepared using RNA isolated from PBMCs. The same data also went into a second study, on T cells in Graves' hyperthyroidism and ophthalmopathy.

The source material was peripheral blood mononuclear cells (PBMCs), sampled at new diagnosis, from a patient treated with antithyroid drugs. Receptors originate from a woman aged 30 to 39 with Graves disease.

CDR3 in DNA: TGTGCCAGCAGTAGACAGGTCTGGGCCAAAAACATTCAGTACTTC. Protein: CASSRQVWAKNIQYF. The rearrangement uses TRBV28 and TRBJ2-4; D perhaps matches TRBD1 (6 bases). Germline V CDR1 and CDR2: MDHEN, SYDVKM. The CDR3 has 15 residues. Trimming shortened V by 5 bases and J by 1 base, and 12 bases separated the two germline ends. The full variable domain, its missing parts supplied by reference TRBV28 and TRBJ2-4, is DVKVTQSSRYLVKRTGEKVFLECVQDMDHENMFWYRQDPGLGLRLIYFSYDVKMKEKGDIPEGYSVSREKKERFSLILESASTNQTSMYLCASSRQVWAKNIQYFGAGTRLSVL.

This rearrangement joins TRBV29-1 to TRBJ2-5; D call uncertain. Germline V gives CDR1 SQVTM, CDR2 ANQGSEA. The length of the CDR3 is 15 residues. V lost 3 bases and J 4 bases, leaving 18 bases between the germline ends. The CDR3 here is CSVDIGGTVGETQYF. CDR3 coding DNA: TGCAGCGTTGATATAGGCGGAACTGTGGGAGAGACCCAGTACTTC.

The chain has TRBV18 and TRBJ2-6; D gene uncertain. The CDR3 length is 16 residues. Germline CDR1 is KGHSH and CDR2 is LQKENI. Deletions cut 3 bases from V and 0 bases from J, with 9 bases between. This CDR3 reads CASSPQGNSGANVLTF. As DNA, the CDR3 is TGTGCCAGCTCACCGCAAGGAAACTCTGGGGCCAACGTCCTGACTTTC.

This clonotype was observed at least ten times. CDR3 nucleotide sequence: TGCGCCAGCAGCTTGGCCGTCGTCGGCACCGGGGAGCTGTTTTTT. Residues: CASSLAVVGTGELFF. V usage is TRBV5-1 and J usage is TRBJ2-2; D remains unclear. This CDR3 comprises 15 residues. Per the germline V gene, CDR1 is SGHRS and CDR2 is YFSETQ. Trimming left V 0 bases short and J 4 bases short, with 10 bases between.

This clonotype was counted ten times or more. CDR3 sequence: CAWSRTSTDTQYF. CDR3 bases: TGTGCCTGGAGTAGAACTAGCACAGATACGCAGTATTTT. The chain uses TRBV30 and TRBJ2-3; no clear D gene. The CDR3 runs to 13 residues. Trimming pared 2 bases from V and 0 bases from J, leaving 6 bases between. Germline CDR1 and CDR2: GTSNPN and SVGIG (reference sequence).

This clonotype was observed a handful of times. Germline is not matched at one junction end, which may reflect a read error. The chain is built from TRBV10-3 and TRBJ1-1; D gene unclear. Per the germline V gene, CDR1 is ENHRY and CDR2 is SYGVKD. The CDR3 runs 16 residues. CDR3 loop: CAISESNRGPSTEASF. For the CDR3, the DNA is TGTGCCATCAGTGAGTCGAACCGTGGACCCTCGACTGAAGCTTCCTTT.

This clonotype was seen only a few times. The chain links TRBV6-1 to TRBJ2-1, with 12 bases identical to TRBD2. Germline loops: CDR1 MNHNS, CDR2 SASEGT. The CDR3 is made up of 18 amino acids. The J segment lost 0 bases and the V segment lost 3 bases, leaving 6 bases of the junction unmatched. The CDR3 region is CASSDWTSGISSYNEQFF. The CDR3 DNA reads as TGTGCCAGCAGTGATTGGACTAGCGGGATAAGCTCCTACAATGAGCAGTTCTTC.

V is TRBV15 and J is TRBJ2-1; D is unresolved. V lost 2 bases and J lost 8, with 13 bases in between. CDR1 and CDR2 from the germline V gene are LNHNV and YYDKDF (reference sequence). The CDR3 extends over 14 amino acids. The CDR3, as DNA: TGTGCCACCAGCAGACCTGGACGGTCAGATGAGCAGTTCTTC. Translating it yields CATSRPGRSDEQFF.

V and J are TRBV7-2 and TRBJ2-7; D is possibly TRBD2 (6 bases). The CDR3 consists of 14 residues. V lost 1 base and J lost 6, with 13 bases in between. Germline lookup yields CDR1 SGHTA and CDR2 FQGNSA. The DNA of the CDR3 is TGTGCCAGCAGCTTAGAAAGGCAGGGAGGCGAGCAGTACTTC. Amino acid sequence: CASSLERQGGEQYF. Based on the CDR3 plus reference TRBV7-2 and TRBJ2-7, the full variable domain is GAGVSQSPSNKVTEKGKDVELRCDPISGHTALYWYRQSLGQGLEFLIYFQGNSAPDKSGLPSDRFSAERTGGSVSTLTIQRTQQEDSAVYLCASSLERQGGEQYFGPGTRLTVT.

This clonotype was recorded at least ten times. This chain joins TRBV9 and TRBJ1-1; a weak D match, TRBD1 (5 bases). Trimming cost V 4 bases and J 0 bases, with 10 bases left between them. The germline gives CDR1 SGDLS, CDR2 YYNGEE. CDR3 size: 14 residues. CDR3 residues: CASSTGLMNTEAFF. CDR3 sequence (DNA): TGTGCCAGCAGCACGGGACTGATGAACACTGAAGCTTTCTTT.

The table lists this clonotype with a few counts. V usage is TRBV28 and J usage is TRBJ2-2; D not resolved. Germline assignment: CDR1 MDHEN and CDR2 SYDVKM. This CDR3 spans 17 amino acids. Trimming took off 1 base at V and 6 bases at J, with 18 bases between the two ends. In DNA form, the CDR3 reads TGTGCCAGCAGTTTATTCCACCCTTACCAATCCGCCGGGGAGCTGTTTTTT. The encoded protein is CASSLFHPYQSAGELFF.

This clonotype was recorded at least ten times. The chain combines TRBV3-1 with TRBJ1-2; 8 bases are a match to TRBD1. The CDR3 extends over 12 amino acids. The ends lost 5 bases at V and 13 bases at J; junction bases unmatched: 9. Germline loops: CDR1 LGHDT, CDR2 YNNKEL (reference sequence). CDR3 nucleotides: TGTGCCAGCAGCAACGGACAGGGCGGGACCACCTTC. It specifies CASSNGQGGTTF.

The V call is TRBV20-1, the J call TRBJ1-4, with 11 bases lining up with TRBD1. Looked up from germline, CDR1 is DFQATT and CDR2 is SNEGSKA (reference sequence). With 0 bases clipped from V and 10 bases from J, the junction kept 4 bases outside the gene matches. This CDR3 comprises 14 residues. CDR3 loop: CSARDGGQGGKLFF. In DNA, the CDR3 is TGCAGTGCTAGAGATGGGGGACAGGGGGGAAAACTGTTTTTT.

J is TRBJ2-1 and V is TRBV6-5; 7 nucleotides agree with TRBD2. Losses at the gene ends were 2 bases for V and 4 bases for J; bases not matched to a gene: 11. The CDR3 consists of 17 residues. CDR1 and CDR2 (germline): MNHEY, SVGAGI. The CDR3: CASSYAFAASGYNEQFF. The CDR3, as DNA: TGTGCCAGCAGTTACGCTTTCGCAGCTAGCGGATACAATGAGCAGTTCTTC.

This clonotype was seen a handful of times. The CDR3 sequence is CATSDLHNWEGNTGELFF. The CDR3 DNA sequence: TGTGCCACCAGTGATTTGCATAACTGGGAGGGAAACACCGGGGAGCTGTTTTTT. This rearrangement joins TRBV24-1 to TRBJ2-2, with TRBD2 matching over 7 bases. CDR1 and CDR2 from the germline V gene are KGHDR and SFDVKD. J was trimmed by 2 bases and V by 0 bases; bases with no gene match: 8. This CDR3 has 18 amino acids.

The table lists this clonotype with many counts. This chain uses TRBV2 with TRBJ1-2, with D perhaps TRBD1 (6 bases). The germline V gene has CDR1 SNHLY and CDR2 FYNNEI. The ends were cut back, 6 bases at V and 4 bases at J, with 24 bases in the middle. The CDR3 contains 17 residues. This CDR3 reads CASREAGGARPFYGYTF. The DNA for the CDR3 is TGTGCCAGCAGAGAGGCGGGGGGGGCTAGACCTTTCTATGGCTACACCTTC.

This clonotype was picked up a small number of times. Germline is not matched at one junction end, which may reflect a read error. This chain joins TRBV9 and TRBJ2-3, with TRBD1 as a possible D gene (6 bases). The CDR3 consists of 14 residues. Germline CDR1 and CDR2: SGDLS and YYNGEE. This CDR3 reads CASSVVGGADTQCF. DNA of the CDR3: TGTGCCAGCAGCGTAGTAGGGGGAGCAGATACGCAGTGTTTT.

The sample holds many counts of this clonotype. The rearrangement joins TRBV12-3 or TRBV12-4 to TRBJ1-2, with TRBD1 identical over 7 bases. V dropped 2 bases and J dropped 7; count of bases not matched to a gene: 10. This CDR3 contains 15 residues. The DNA for the CDR3 is TGTGCCAGCAGTTTATCCGACAGGGCCGCTTTTGGCTACACCTTC. This gives the protein CASSLSDRAAFGYTF.

Ten or more counts support this clonotype. V is TRBV7-9 and J is TRBJ2-1; D might be TRBD1 or TRBD2, each matching 6 bases. Germline values: CDR1 SEHNR, CDR2 FQNEAQ (reference sequence). V was cut by 5 bases and J by 6 bases, with 11 bases left in between. The CDR3 contains 13 residues. The CDR3 reads CASSVGGLNEQFF. The CDR3 nucleotides read TGTGCCAGCAGCGTAGGGGGGCTCAATGAGCAGTTCTTC. Full variable domain (remainder filled in from reference TRBV7-9 and TRBJ2-1): DTGVSQNPRHKITKRGQNVTFRCDPISEHNRLYWYRQTLGQGPEFLTYFQNEAQLEKSRLLSDRFSAERPKGSFSTLEIQRTEQGDSAMYLCASSVGGLNEQFFGPGTRLTVL.

This clonotype came up many times. The CDR3 bases are TGTGCCAGCAGTGCACCCGGGACAGGTATCGCGAACACTGAAGCTTTCTTT. Encoded protein: CASSAPGTGIANTEAFF. This chain links TRBV27 with TRBJ1-1, with 8 bases lining up with TRBD1. CDR1 is MNHEY, CDR2 SMNVEV, per germline (reference sequence). This CDR3 comprises 17 residues. J was trimmed by 1 base and V by 5 bases; bases with no gene match: 12.